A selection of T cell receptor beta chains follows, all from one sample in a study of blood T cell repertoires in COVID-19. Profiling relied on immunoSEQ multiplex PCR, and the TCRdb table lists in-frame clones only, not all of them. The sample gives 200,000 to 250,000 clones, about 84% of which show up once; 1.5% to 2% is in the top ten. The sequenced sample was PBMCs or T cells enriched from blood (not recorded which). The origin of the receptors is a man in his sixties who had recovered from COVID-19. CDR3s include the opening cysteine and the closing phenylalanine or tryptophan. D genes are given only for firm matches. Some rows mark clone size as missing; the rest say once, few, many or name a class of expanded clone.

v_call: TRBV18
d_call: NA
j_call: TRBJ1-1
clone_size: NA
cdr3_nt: TGTGCCAGCTCACCCCCCGCGGGCGGTGGCGGTGAAGCTTTCTTT
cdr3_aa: CASSPPAGGGGEAFF

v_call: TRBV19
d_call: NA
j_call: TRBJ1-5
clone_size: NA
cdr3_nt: TGTGCCAGTAGTCCCCGGACAACCCATAGCAATCAGCCCCAGCATTTT
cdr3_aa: CASSPRTTHSNQPQHF

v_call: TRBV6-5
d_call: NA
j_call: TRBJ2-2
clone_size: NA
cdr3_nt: TGTGCCAGCAGTTACTCGAGAATCCGGGGCACCGGGGAGCTGTTTTTT
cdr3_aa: CASSYSRIRGTGELFF

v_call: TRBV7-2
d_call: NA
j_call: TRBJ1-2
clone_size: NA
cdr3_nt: TGTGCCAGCAGCTCGACGACAGAAAGGCAGGGCTACACCTTC
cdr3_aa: CASSSTTERQGYTF

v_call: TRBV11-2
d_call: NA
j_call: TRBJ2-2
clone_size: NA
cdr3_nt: TGTGCCAGCAGCCGTGGCACCGCGAACACCGGGGAGCTGTTTTTT
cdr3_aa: CASSRGTANTGELFF

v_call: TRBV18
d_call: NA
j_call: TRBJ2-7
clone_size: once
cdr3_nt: TGTGCCACCCAACCCTCCCGGCAGGCCCGCGAGCAGTACTTC
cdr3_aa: CATQPSRQAREQYF

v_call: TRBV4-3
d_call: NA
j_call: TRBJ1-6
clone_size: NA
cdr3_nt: TGCGCCAGCAGCCAAGAAGAGGCACCCTATTCACCCCTCCACTTT
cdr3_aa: CASSQEEAPYSPLHF

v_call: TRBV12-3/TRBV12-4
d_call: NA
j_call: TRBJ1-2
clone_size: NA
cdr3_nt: TGTGCCAGCAGTTTACCAGGCCATGGCTACACCTTC
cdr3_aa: CASSLPGHGYTF

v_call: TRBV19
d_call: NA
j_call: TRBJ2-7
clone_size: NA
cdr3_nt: TGTGCCAGTCAAAGGAGGGGGGGCTCCTACGAGCAGTACTTC
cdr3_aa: CASQRRGGSYEQYF

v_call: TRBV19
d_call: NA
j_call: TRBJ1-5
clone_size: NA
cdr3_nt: TGTGCCAGCACAAGAGGCGTTAGCAATCAGCCCCAGCATTTT
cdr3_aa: CASTRGVSNQPQHF

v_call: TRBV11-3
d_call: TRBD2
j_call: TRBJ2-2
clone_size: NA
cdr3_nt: TGTGCCAGCAGCGAACTAGCGGGGGCTGGCGGGGAGCTGTTTTTT
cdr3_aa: CASSELAGAGGELFF

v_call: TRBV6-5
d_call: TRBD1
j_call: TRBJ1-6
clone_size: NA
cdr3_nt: TGTGCCAGCAGGGCCGGGACAGGGGGTTTTTCACCCCTCCACTTT
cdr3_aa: CASRAGTGGFSPLHF

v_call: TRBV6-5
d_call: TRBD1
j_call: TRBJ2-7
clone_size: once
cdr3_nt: TGTGCCAGCAGTTACCCCGGACAGGGGCGACTCTTCTTC
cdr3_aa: CASSYPGQGRLFF

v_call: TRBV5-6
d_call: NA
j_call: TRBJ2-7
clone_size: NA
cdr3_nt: TGTGCCAGCAGCGGTCCGGGAGCCTACGAGCAGTACTTC
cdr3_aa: CASSGPGAYEQYF

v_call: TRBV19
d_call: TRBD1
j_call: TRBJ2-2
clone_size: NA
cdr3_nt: TGTGCCAGTAGTACACAGGGGATTGGCGGGGAGCTGTTTTTT
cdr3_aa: CASSTQGIGGELFF

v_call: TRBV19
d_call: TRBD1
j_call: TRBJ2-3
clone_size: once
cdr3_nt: TGTGCCAGTAGTGCCGGGACAGGGGCTTTTATCGGCACAGATACGCAGTATTTT
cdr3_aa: CASSAGTGAFIGTDTQYF

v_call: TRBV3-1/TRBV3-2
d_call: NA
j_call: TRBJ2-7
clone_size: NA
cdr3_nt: TGTGCCAGCAGCCAGCGGCACTCCTACGAGCAGTACTTC
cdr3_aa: CASSQRHSYEQYF

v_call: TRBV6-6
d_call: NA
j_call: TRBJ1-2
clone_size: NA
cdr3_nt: TGTGCCAGCAGCACAGGAGGGGGGGACTATGGCTACACCTTC
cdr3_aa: CASSTGGGDYGYTF

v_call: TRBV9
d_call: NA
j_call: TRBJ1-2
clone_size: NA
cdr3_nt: TGTGCCAGCAGCGGCAACATTCCTAACTATGGCTACACCTTC
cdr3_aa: CASSGNIPNYGYTF

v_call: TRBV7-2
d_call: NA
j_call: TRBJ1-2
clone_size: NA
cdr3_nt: TGTGCCAGCAGCTTAGGTGCGCGGGGGATCAGTGGCTACACCTTC
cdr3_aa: CASSLGARGISGYTF

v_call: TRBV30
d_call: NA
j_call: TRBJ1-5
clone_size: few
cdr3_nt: TGTGCCTGGAGTCCCGGGGAGGGGAATAGCAATCAGCCCCAGCATTTT
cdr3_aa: CAWSPGEGNSNQPQHF

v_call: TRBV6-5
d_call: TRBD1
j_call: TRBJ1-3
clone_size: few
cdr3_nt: TGTGCCAGCAGTTACCGACAGGGCGGAAACACCATATATTTT
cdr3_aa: CASSYRQGGNTIYF

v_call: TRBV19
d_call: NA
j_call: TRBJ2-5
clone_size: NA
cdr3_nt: TGTGCCAGTAGTATACGAGAGACCCAGTACTTC
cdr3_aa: CASSIRETQYF

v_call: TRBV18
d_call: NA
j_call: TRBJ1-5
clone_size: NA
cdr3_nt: TGTGCCAGCTCAGAGGACAACAATCAGCCCCAGCATTTT
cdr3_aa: CASSEDNNQPQHF

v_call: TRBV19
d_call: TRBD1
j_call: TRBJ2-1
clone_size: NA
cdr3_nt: TGTGCCAGTAGTATAGGACAGGGGACCTACAATGAGCAGTTCTTC
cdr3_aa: CASSIGQGTYNEQFF

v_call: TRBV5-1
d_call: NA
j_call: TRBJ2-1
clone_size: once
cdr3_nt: TGCGCCAGCAGCTCGGGGGTGGGATATTACAATGAGCAGTTCTTC
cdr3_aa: CASSSGVGYYNEQFF

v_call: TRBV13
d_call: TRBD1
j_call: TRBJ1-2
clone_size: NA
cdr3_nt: TGTGCCAGCAACCCCCCGGGACAGGGCCAGGGCTACACCTTC
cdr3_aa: CASNPPGQGQGYTF

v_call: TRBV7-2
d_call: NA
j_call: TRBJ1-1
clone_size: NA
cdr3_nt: TGTGCCAGCAGCTTAGGAATAGGACAGAGGAACACTGAAGCTTTCTTT
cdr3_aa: CASSLGIGQRNTEAFF

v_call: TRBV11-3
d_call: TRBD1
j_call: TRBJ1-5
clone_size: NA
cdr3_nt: TGTGCCAGCAGCCTAGGCCCCCGAGACAGGGACATAGAGCAGCCCCAGCATTTT
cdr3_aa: CASSLGPRDRDIEQPQHF

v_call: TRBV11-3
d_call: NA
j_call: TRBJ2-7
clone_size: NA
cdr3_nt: TGTGCCAGCAGCCCCGGGGGAGGCTCCCCCGACTACGAGCAGTACTTC
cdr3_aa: CASSPGGGSPDYEQYF

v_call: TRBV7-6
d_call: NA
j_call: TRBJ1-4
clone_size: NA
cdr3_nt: TGTGCCAGCAGCCCCGCGGCTGCAACTAATGAAAAACTGTTTTTT
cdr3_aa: CASSPAAATNEKLFF

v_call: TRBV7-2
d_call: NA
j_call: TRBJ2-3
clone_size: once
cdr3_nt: TGTGCCAGCAGCTCGAAGGGGGGGGGAACGGCTACGCAGTATTTT
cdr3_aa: CASSSKGGGTATQYF

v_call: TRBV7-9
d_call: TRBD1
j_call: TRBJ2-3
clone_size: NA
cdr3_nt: TGTGCCAGCAGCTCCACAGGGGGACTCACAGATACGCAGTATTTT
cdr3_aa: CASSSTGGLTDTQYF

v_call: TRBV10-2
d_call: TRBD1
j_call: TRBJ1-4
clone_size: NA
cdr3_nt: TGCGCCAGCAGGCAGACAGGGGATGGACCAAAACTGTTTTTT
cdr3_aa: CASRQTGDGPKLFF

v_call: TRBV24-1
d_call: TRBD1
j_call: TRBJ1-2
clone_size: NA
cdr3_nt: TGTGCCACCAGTGATCCGGGACAGGGGAATTATATCTATGGCTACACCTTC
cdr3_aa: CATSDPGQGNYIYGYTF

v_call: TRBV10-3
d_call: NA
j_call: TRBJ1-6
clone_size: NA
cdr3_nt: TGTGCCATCAGTGGAAACAGGGACAATTCACCCCTCCACTTT
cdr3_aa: CAISGNRDNSPLHF

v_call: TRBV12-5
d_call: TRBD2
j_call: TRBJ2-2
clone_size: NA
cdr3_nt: TGTGCTAGTGGTTTGGGGACTAGCGGGGGGCCTGCGAACACCGGGGAGCTGTTTTTT
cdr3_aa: CASGLGTSGGPANTGELFF

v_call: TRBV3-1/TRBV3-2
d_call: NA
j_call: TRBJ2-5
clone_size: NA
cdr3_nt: TGTGCCAGCAGCCCTCACGGGTCTGAGACCCAGTACTTC
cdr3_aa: CASSPHGSETQYF

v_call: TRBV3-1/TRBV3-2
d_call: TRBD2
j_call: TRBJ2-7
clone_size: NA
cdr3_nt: TGTGCCAGCAGCCAAGGGGCGGGGGGGCCGTACGAGCAGTACTTC
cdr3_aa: CASSQGAGGPYEQYF

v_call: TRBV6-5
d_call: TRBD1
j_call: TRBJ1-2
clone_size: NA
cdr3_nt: TGTGCCAGCAGTTACTCTAGACTGGACAGGGAGGTCGGCTACACCTTC
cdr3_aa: CASSYSRLDREVGYTF

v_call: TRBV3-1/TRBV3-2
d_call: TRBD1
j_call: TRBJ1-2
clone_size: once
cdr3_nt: TGTGCCAGCAGCCAAGGGACAGGGTCTGGCTACACCTTC
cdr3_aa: CASSQGTGSGYTF

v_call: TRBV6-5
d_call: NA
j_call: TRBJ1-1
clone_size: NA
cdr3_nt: TGTGCCAGCAGCACGGGTGCCCTGAACACTGAAGCTTTCTTT
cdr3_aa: CASSTGALNTEAFF

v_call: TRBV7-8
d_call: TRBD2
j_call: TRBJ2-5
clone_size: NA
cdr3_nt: TGTGCCAGCAGCTTCCCTGTGACGTCTAGCGGGGGGGCCCAAGAGACCCAGTACTTC
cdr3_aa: CASSFPVTSSGGAQETQYF

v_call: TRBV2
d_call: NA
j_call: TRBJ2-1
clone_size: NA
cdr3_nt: TGTGCCAGCAGTGAGACTGCCCGCTCCTACAATGAGCAGTTCTTC
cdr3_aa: CASSETARSYNEQFF

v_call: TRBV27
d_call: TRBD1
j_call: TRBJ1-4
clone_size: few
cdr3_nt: TGTGCCAGCAGTTTTGATTACGGGACAGCTGGCGAAAAACTGTTTTTT
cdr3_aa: CASSFDYGTAGEKLFF

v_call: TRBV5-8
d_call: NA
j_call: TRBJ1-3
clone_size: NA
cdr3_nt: TGTGCCAGCAGCGATGGAGGCCCTTCGGGAAACACCATATATTTT
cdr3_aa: CASSDGGPSGNTIYF

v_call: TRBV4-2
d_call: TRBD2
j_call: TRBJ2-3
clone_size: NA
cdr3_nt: TGTGCCAGCAGCCAAGGACTAGCGGGGGGTGTTCATACGCAGTATTTT
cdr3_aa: CASSQGLAGGVHTQYF

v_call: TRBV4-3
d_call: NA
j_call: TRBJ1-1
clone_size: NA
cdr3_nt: TGCGCCAGCAGCCAAGACCGGGGGGGAGGAACTGAAGCTTTCTTT
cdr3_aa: CASSQDRGGGTEAFF

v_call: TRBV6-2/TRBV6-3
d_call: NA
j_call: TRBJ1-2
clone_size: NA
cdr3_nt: TGTGCCAGCAGTTACCCCCCGGCAGGGGAAGAGGGCTACACCTTC
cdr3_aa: CASSYPPAGEEGYTF

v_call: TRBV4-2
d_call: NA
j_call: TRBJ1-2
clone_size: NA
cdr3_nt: TGTGCCAGCAGCGTACAGGGAAACTATGGCTACACCTTC
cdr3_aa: CASSVQGNYGYTF

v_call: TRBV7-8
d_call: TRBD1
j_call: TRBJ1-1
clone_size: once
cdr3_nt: TGTGCCAGCGCCCAGGGGGCCCCGAACACTGAAGCTTTCTTT
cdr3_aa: CASAQGAPNTEAFF

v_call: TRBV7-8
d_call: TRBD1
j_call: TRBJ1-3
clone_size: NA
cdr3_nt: TGTGCCAGCAGTTTACAGGGGGGAGGAAACACCATATATTTT
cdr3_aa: CASSLQGGGNTIYF

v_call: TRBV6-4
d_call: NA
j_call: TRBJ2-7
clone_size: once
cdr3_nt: TGTGCCAGCAGTGAGCCAGGGAACGGCTACGAGCAGTACTTC
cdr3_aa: CASSEPGNGYEQYF

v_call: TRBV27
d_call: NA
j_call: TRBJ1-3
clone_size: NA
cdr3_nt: TGTGCCAGCAGTTTTTCCGGGGTCGGAAACACCATATATTTT
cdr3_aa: CASSFSGVGNTIYF

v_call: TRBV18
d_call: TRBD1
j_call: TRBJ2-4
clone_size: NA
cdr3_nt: TGTGCCAGCTCACCAATGAGGGACAGGGGCATTCAGTACTTC
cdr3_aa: CASSPMRDRGIQYF

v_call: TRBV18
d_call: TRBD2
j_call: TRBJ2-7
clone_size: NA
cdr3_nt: TGTGCCAGCTCTCCCCTAGCGGGGGACCCCTACGAGCAGTACTTC
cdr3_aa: CASSPLAGDPYEQYF